This T cell receptor (beta chain) appears in the sequencing data of a study of response to subunit inactivated influenza vaccine. The V gene lost 5 bases and the J gene lost 4 bases, with 14 bases spanning the gap. CDR1 MGHRA and CDR2 YSYEKL come from the germline V gene. The CDR3 covers 14 residues. TCRdb reprocessed the RT-PCR reads via MiXCR and lists one record per CDR3 protein. Here the sample spans about 700,000 distinct CDR3 sequences, approximately 14% being singletons. A few counts support this clonotype. The TCR comes from a man between 45 and 60 years old who received an inactivated influenza vaccine. The sample here was PBMCs from blood, taken approximately 15 days before vaccination. The V call is TRBV4-1, the J call TRBJ1-1, with D tentatively TRBD1 (6 bases). The CDR3 sequence: CASSATGSATEAFF. CDR3 in DNA: TGCGCCAGCAGCGCCACAGGGTCTGCCACTGAAGCTTTCTTT.